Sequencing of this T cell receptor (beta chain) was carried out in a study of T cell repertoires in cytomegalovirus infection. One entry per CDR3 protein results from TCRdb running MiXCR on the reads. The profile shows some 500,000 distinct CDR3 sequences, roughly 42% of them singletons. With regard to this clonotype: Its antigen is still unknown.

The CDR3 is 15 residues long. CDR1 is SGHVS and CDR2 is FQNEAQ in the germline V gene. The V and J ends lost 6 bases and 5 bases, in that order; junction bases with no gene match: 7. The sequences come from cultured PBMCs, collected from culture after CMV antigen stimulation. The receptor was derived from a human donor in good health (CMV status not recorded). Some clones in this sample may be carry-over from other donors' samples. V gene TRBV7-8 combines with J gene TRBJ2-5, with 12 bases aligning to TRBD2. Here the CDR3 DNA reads TGTGCCAGCAGTTTACTAGCGGGGGGCAGGGAGACCCAGTACTTC. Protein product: CASSLLAGGRETQYF.